The next 18 T cell receptor beta chains were all read from a single sample in a study of human T cells and chemical hapten exposure. From the RACE reads, TCRdb called clonotypes with MiXCR, one entry per CDR3 protein. The table includes a few hundred thousand distinct CDR3 sequences, about 4.4% detected once. Documented time point: patch test 1, 2 weeks after DPC sensitization. Treatment denoted: therapeutic diphenylcyclopropenone sensitization with weekly scalp DPC. The source was whole blood, collected in connection with sensitization to the hapten diphenylcyclopropenone (DPC). The receptors shown here come from a woman between 50 and 59 years old with alopecia areata. Some clones in this sample may be carry-over from other donors' samples.

V usage is TRBV20-1 and J usage is TRBJ2-1; 10 bases map to TRBD2. This CDR3 contains 15 residues. The V gene's germline CDR1 is DFQATT and CDR2 SNEGSKA (reference sequence). The ends lost 0 bases at V and 8 bases at J; junction bases unmatched: 7. CDR3 region: CSARDISGRVYEQFF. Written as DNA, the CDR3 is TGCAGTGCTAGAGATATCAGCGGGAGGGTCTATGAGCAGTTCTTC.

The chain recombines TRBV14 with TRBJ1-1, with D possibly TRBD1 on 6 matching bases. Germline CDR1 is SGHDN and CDR2 is FVKESK. The V end lost 3 bases, the J end lost 1 base, and 9 bases lay between the germline ends. The CDR3 consists of 14 residues. DNA for the CDR3: TGTGCCAGCAGCCAGTGGACAGAGAACACTGAAGCTTTCTTT. It specifies CASSQWTENTEAFF.

The chain's CDR3 is CASSPPGRMGNEQFF. In DNA, the CDR3 is TGTGCCAGCAGCCCCCCAGGGCGTATGGGGAATGAGCAGTTCTTC. The J gene is TRBJ2-1, the V gene TRBV11-2, with D tentatively TRBD1 (5 bases). Germline lookup yields CDR1 SGHAT and CDR2 FQNNGV. V gave up 5 bases and J gave up 7 bases, with 18 bases separating them. The CDR3 runs 15 residues.

J is TRBJ1-2 and V is TRBV5-1; TRBD1 is a possible D gene (5 bases). From germline, CDR1 is SGHRS and CDR2 YFSETQ. V was trimmed by 0 bases and J by 4 bases, leaving 13 bases between them. The CDR3 is 15 residues long. CDR3 loop: CASSLEGRAGYGYTF. Here the CDR3 DNA reads TGCGCCAGCAGCTTGGAGGGGAGGGCCGGCTATGGCTACACCTTC.

This clonotype came up a few times. CDR3 nucleotide sequence: TGTGCCAGCAGCCGCGGACTAGCGGTTTCGGAGACCCAGTACTTC. It encodes CASSRGLAVSETQYF. V usage is TRBV11-2 and J usage is TRBJ2-5; the match to TRBD2 covers 10 bases. Germline CDR1 and CDR2: SGHAT and FQNNGV. V gave up 5 bases and J gave up 5 bases; unmatched junction bases: 8. CDR3 length: 15 residues.

The J gene is TRBJ1-2, the V gene TRBV21-1; TRBD1, as called in the table, went unchecked against the DNA. TRBV21-1 counts as a pseudogene. The CDR3 runs 13 residues. The chain's CDR3 is CASSKLGAYGYTF. The CDR3 DNA reads as TGTGCCAGCAGCAAGTTGGGGGCCTATGGCTACACCTTC.

This clonotype was seen ten or more times. The V gene is TRBV7-2, the J gene TRBJ2-5, with D perhaps matching TRBD1 (5 bases). V was pared by 5 bases and J by 3 bases, with 16 bases between. Germline V gene data show CDR1 as SGHTA and CDR2 as FQGNSA. This CDR3 spans 15 amino acids. The CDR3 DNA is TGTGCCAGCAGCCTCCTGGTTAGCAGGGAAGAGACCCAGTACTTC. This encodes CASSLLVSREETQYF. The full variable domain, its missing parts supplied by reference TRBV7-2 and TRBJ2-5, is GAGVSQSPSNKVTEKGKDVELRCDPISGHTALYWYRQSLGQGLEFLIYFQGNSAPDKSGLPSDRFSAERTGGSVSTLTIQRTQQEDSAVYLCASSLLVSREETQYFGPGTRLLVL.

This clonotype was detected ten times or more. The chain is built from TRBV27 and TRBJ2-3, with D perhaps matching TRBD2 (6 bases). The V gene's germline CDR1 is MNHEY and CDR2 SMNVEV (reference sequence). The V and J ends lost 7 bases and 0 bases respectively, with 11 bases between them. CDR3 length equals 14 residues. The CDR3 reads CASIDGGSTDTQYF. In DNA form, the CDR3 reads TGTGCCAGCATAGACGGGGGTAGCACAGATACGCAGTATTTT.

The gene calls are TRBV24-1 and TRBJ2-1; D possibly corresponds to TRBD2 (6 bases). The CDR3 spans 15 residues. V shed 4 bases and J shed 5 bases, with 14 bases lying between them. Germline V CDR1 and CDR2: KGHDR, SFDVKD. CDR3 sequence: CATSETYGSDNEQFF. The DNA for the CDR3 is TGTGCCACCAGTGAGACGTACGGGAGCGACAATGAGCAGTTCTTC.

This clonotype was picked up many times. The rearrangement links TRBV6-6 to TRBJ1-5; TRBD1 is a possible D gene (5 bases). The CDR3 totals 13 residues. Germline values: CDR1 MNHNY, CDR2 SVGAGI (reference sequence). Between the trimmed V and J ends, which lost 9 bases and 3 bases, there was a span of 12 bases. The CDR3 DNA is TGTGCCAGTAGGGGCAACGACAATCAGCCCCAGCATTTT. This translates into CASRGNDNQPQHF.

Many counts were recorded for this clonotype. DNA for the CDR3: TGCAGTGCCGGTCCGCTGCTGTCAGATACGCAGTATTTT. Translation: CSAGPLLSDTQYF. J is TRBJ2-3 and V is TRBV20-1; D gene ambiguous. Germline CDR1 and CDR2: DFQATT and SNEGSKA (reference sequence). V lost 6 bases and J lost 4, with 14 bases in between. The CDR3 is made up of 13 amino acids.

The chain links TRBV3-1 to TRBJ1-1; maybe TRBD1 (5 bases). This CDR3 has 13 amino acids. V shed 1 base and J shed 8 bases, with 11 bases lying between them. Germline V gene lookup returns CDR1 LGHDT and CDR2 YNNKEL (reference sequence). The CDR3 DNA is TGTGCCAGCAGCCAAGTAGGGGCCTCCGAAGCTTTCTTT. Its protein product is CASSQVGASEAFF. The whole variable domain, remainder taken from reference TRBV3-1 and TRBJ1-1, is DTAVSQTPKYLVTQMGNDKSIKCEQNLGHDTMYWYKQDSKKFLKIMFSYNNKELIINETVPNRFSPKSPDKAHLNLHINSLELGDSAVYFCASSQVGASEAFFGQGTRLTVV.

This chain links TRBV29-1 with TRBJ1-2, with D uncertain. Trimming stripped 6 bases from V and 3 bases from J, with 14 bases between. The CDR3 consists of 13 residues. Germline loops: CDR1 SQVTM, CDR2 ANQGSEA. For the CDR3, the DNA is TGCAGCGTCAGCTACCGGACTGACTATGGCTACACCTTC. This encodes CSVSYRTDYGYTF.

In its sample, this clonotype was seen many times. CDR3 nucleotide sequence: TGTGCCAGCAGCGAGGGGGGCTACAATGAGCAGTTCTTC. Its protein is CASSEGGYNEQFF. The chain combines TRBV9 with TRBJ2-1, with D possibly being TRBD1 or TRBD2 (6 bases each). This CDR3 region has 13 residues. Germline CDR1 and CDR2: SGDLS and YYNGEE. V lost 3 bases and J 3 bases, leaving 7 bases between the germline ends.

This rearrangement joins TRBV12-3 or TRBV12-4 to TRBJ1-5; D possibly corresponds to TRBD1 (5 bases). V shed 4 bases and J shed 9 bases, with 13 bases lying between them. The CDR3 has 13 amino acids. The CDR3 is CASSWGSTGPQHF. In nucleotides, the CDR3 is TGTGCCAGCAGTTGGGGGAGCACAGGGCCCCAGCATTTT.

This clonotype appeared a few times. The chain joins TRBV6-6 to TRBJ2-2; D may be TRBD2 (6 bases). The V end lost 10 bases, the J end lost 5 bases, and 17 bases lay between the germline ends. Germline CDR1 reads MNHNY; CDR2 reads SVGAGI (reference sequence). The CDR3 runs 14 residues. CDR3 amino acids: CATSVGGETGELFF. CDR3 nucleotides: TGTGCCACTTCAGTGGGGGGAGAGACCGGGGAGCTGTTTTTT.

This clonotype was counted at least ten times. The chain's CDR3 is CASSLLGGANEQYF. CDR3 bases: TGTGCCAGCAGTTTACTCGGGGGCGCGAACGAGCAGTACTTC. The chain joins TRBV28 to TRBJ2-7; possibly TRBD1 or TRBD2 for D (6 bases each). The V end was cut by 2 bases, the J end by 5 bases, with 13 bases between. Germline V CDR1 and CDR2: MDHEN, SYDVKM. CDR3 length: 14 amino acids.

The table lists this clonotype with many counts. This chain links TRBV6-5 with TRBJ2-2; D may be TRBD2 (5 bases). Germline CDR1 is MNHEY and CDR2 is SVGAGI. The CDR3 has 13 residues. Trimming took off 6 bases at V and 3 bases at J, with 8 bases between the two ends. The CDR3 region is CASRERDTGELFF. The CDR3 DNA is TGTGCCAGCAGAGAGAGGGACACCGGGGAGCTGTTTTTT.